Following are 3 T cell receptor beta chains from one sample sequenced in a study of radiotherapy plus CTLA-4 blockade in lung cancer. The data were produced by immunoSEQ multiplex PCR, yet TCRdb's version contains in-frame clones alone and is incomplete. The sample lists tens of thousands of clones; roughly 86% were seen once. The source was peripheral blood, collected from a patient treated with radiotherapy plus ipilimumab. Receptor source: a human donor with non-small cell lung cancer whose response to radiotherapy plus ipilimumab could not be evaluated.

This sequence joins TRBV6-1 and TRBJ1-2; D gene uncertain. Germline V gene lookup returns CDR1 MNHNS and CDR2 SASEGT. CDR3 length: 14 residues. V gave up 0 bases and J gave up 4 bases, with 9 bases separating them. The CDR3 coding sequence is TGTGCCAGCAGTGAAGCGCGGGAGCCCTATGGCTACACCTTC. It yields the protein CASSEAREPYGYTF.

The chain uses TRBV7-9 and TRBJ2-7; 9 bases line up with TRBD1. V gave up 5 bases and J gave up 5 bases; unmatched junction bases: 4. This CDR3 is 13 amino acids long. Germline assignment: CDR1 SEHNR and CDR2 FQNEAQ (reference sequence). The chain's CDR3 is CASSQDRGHEQYF. As DNA, the CDR3 is TGTGCCAGCAGCCAGGACAGGGGCCACGAGCAGTACTTC.

V gene TRBV11-1 combines with J gene TRBJ1-5; perhaps TRBD1 as D (5 bases). The CDR3 has 14 amino acids. Looked up from germline, CDR1 is SGHAT and CDR2 is FQDESV (reference sequence). Trimming cost V 5 bases and J 3 bases, with 11 bases left between them. CDR3 sequence reads: CASSPRGLNQPQHF. The DNA of the CDR3 is TGTGCCAGCAGCCCGCGGGGACTCAATCAGCCCCAGCATTTT. The whole variable domain, remainder taken from reference TRBV11-1 and TRBJ1-5, is EAEVAQSPRYKITEKSQAVAFWCDPISGHATLYWYRQILGQGPELLVQFQDESVVDDSQLPKDRFSAERLKGVDSTLKIQPAELGDSAMYLCASSPRGLNQPQHFGDGTRLSIL.